Here is one TCR beta chain with its context. The entry originates in a study of blood T cell repertoires in COVID-19. Looking at the study overall: The United States, Italy and Spain were the sources of the acute and convalescent COVID-19 samples. Nucleic acid was either cDNA or gDNA, and it came from T cells, B-cell-depleted T cells, or PBMCs.

V gave up 0 bases and J gave up 5 bases; unmatched junction bases: 2. In germline, CDR1 is ENHRY, CDR2 SYGVKD. The CDR3 spans 14 residues. How the authors handled the data: Amplification of reference gene primers was used by the study to estimate nucleated cell counts. Data came from immunoSEQ multiplex PCR; TCRdb stores just in-frame clones and leaves some out. Clone size and V and J calls were adopted from that table, with D and trimming inferred from the DNA. The repertoire includes about 63,000 clones, 75% to 80% of them detected once, and roughly 47% sits in the top ten. The sequence derives from a woman older than 75 with acute or convalescent COVID-19. The chain uses TRBV10-3 and TRBJ1-1, with 8 bases aligning to TRBD1. The sequenced sample was peripheral blood. The CDR3 bases are TGTGCCATCAGTGAGTCCGGACAGGGTACTGAAGCTTTCTTT. Translation: CAISESGQGTEAFF.